Each of the 27 T cell receptor beta chains below was sequenced from the same sample in a study of shared clonotypes between healthy human individuals. Sequenced by immunoSEQ multiplex PCR; TCRdb stores in-frame clones only, minus some. The data show about 1 million clones, 75% seen once. The specimen was memory CD4+ T cells sorted from blood. Documented subset: CD45RA-negative fraction. These receptors all stem from a man between 18 and 35 years old in good health.

This CDR3 is CASSLRGQGAGETQYF. CDR3 DNA: TGCGCCAGCAGCTTGCGCGGACAGGGGGCAGGGGAGACCCAGTACTTC. The chain joins TRBV5-1 to TRBJ2-5; 11 positions match TRBD1. The germline V gene has CDR1 SGHRS and CDR2 YFSETQ. V lost 1 base and J lost 5; bases outside the gene matches: 7. The CDR3 sequence is 16 residues long.

The rearrangement uses TRBV2 and TRBJ2-5, with TRBD1 as a possible D gene (6 bases). The CDR3 is made up of 16 amino acids. Germline loops: CDR1 SNHLY, CDR2 FYNNEI. V dropped 2 bases and J dropped 7 bases, with 20 bases sitting between them. The CDR3 DNA is TGTGCCAGCAGTGAAACCCACTTGACAGGCCGTAGGACCCAGTACTTC. Translated: CASSETHLTGRRTQYF.

The chain uses TRBV6-1 and TRBJ2-7; D possibly uses TRBD1 or TRBD2 (5 bases each). Looked up from germline, CDR1 is MNHNS and CDR2 is SASEGT. The CDR3 runs to 15 residues. V was shortened by 7 bases and J by 1 base, with 17 bases between the two germline ends. The CDR3 nucleotides are TGTGCCAGCATACCTAGGGACGGATTTTCCTACGAGCAGTACTTC. Translation: CASIPRDGFSYEQYF.

The V and J genes are TRBV6-6 and TRBJ2-7; D possibly uses TRBD1 or TRBD2 (5 bases each). The V end was cut by 0 bases, the J end by 3 bases, with 6 bases between. CDR1 is MNHNY and CDR2 is SVGAGI in the germline V gene (reference sequence). The CDR3 loop spans 13 amino acids. Here the CDR3 DNA reads TGTGCCAGCAGTTACTCGGGGGACTACGAGCAGTACTTC. Its protein product is CASSYSGDYEQYF.

Concerning this clone: Relative to the germline gene, one junction end is altered; a read error may explain this. V is TRBV7-7 and J is TRBJ1-1; D uncertain. Germline CDR1 and CDR2: SSHAT and FNYEAQ (reference sequence). The CDR3 totals 13 residues. CDR3 sequence reads: CASSAQKNTEAFF. CDR3 sequence (DNA): TGTGCTAGCAGCGCACAGAAGAACACTGAAGCTTTCTTT.

The V and J genes are TRBV19 and TRBJ1-1; possibly TRBD1 for D (6 bases). V dropped 9 bases and J dropped 0 bases, with 14 bases sitting between them. The length of the CDR3 is 14 residues. Germline V lookup: CDR1 LNHDA, CDR2 SQIVND (reference sequence). The CDR3 DNA sequence: TGTGCCAGCCTGCAGGGGCGAATGAACACTGAAGCTTTCTTT. This encodes CASLQGRMNTEAFF. Variable domain in full (rest from reference TRBV19 and TRBJ1-1): DGGITQSPKYLFRKEGQNVTLSCEQNLNHDAMYWYRQDPGQGLRLIYYSQIVNDFQKGDIAEGYSVSREKKESFPLTVTSAQKNPTAFYLCASLQGRMNTEAFFGQGTRLTVV.

This clone was detected only once. The chain is built from TRBV4-2 and TRBJ2-5, with 7 bases that match TRBD2. V gave up 4 bases and J gave up 2 bases; unmatched junction bases: 13. CDR1 and CDR2 (germline): LGHNA, YNFKEQ. This CDR3 comprises 17 residues. CDR3 in DNA: TGTGCCAGCAGCCCGACGCTTGGGACTATCGGACAAGAGACCCAGTACTTC. Amino acids: CASSPTLGTIGQETQYF.

The chain links TRBV7-8 to TRBJ1-1, with 9 nucleotides matching TRBD1. Looked up from germline, CDR1 is SGHVS and CDR2 is FQNEAQ. The CDR3 contains 13 residues. V was clipped by 4 bases and J by 10 bases; unmatched bases: 7. The CDR3 sequence is CASSSVPGQGAFF. CDR3 coding DNA: TGTGCCAGCAGCTCAGTGCCGGGACAGGGAGCTTTCTTT.

This clone was seen a few times. The same CDR3 arises from other DNA sequences in this sample as well. J is TRBJ2-7 and V is TRBV5-1; 7 nucleotides line up with TRBD1. CDR1 is SGHRS and CDR2 is YFSETQ in the germline V gene. The junction had 6 bases not matched to a gene; V was cut back by 0 bases and J by 0 bases. This CDR3 region has 16 residues. CDR3 in DNA: TGCGCCAGCAGCTTGGTCGGTGGGACAGCCTCCTACGAGCAGTACTTC. This encodes CASSLVGGTASYEQYF.

This chain uses TRBV13 with TRBJ2-1; D is undetermined. Germline V CDR1 and CDR2: PRHDT, FYEKMQ (reference sequence). CDR3 length equals 15 residues. Deletions cut 0 bases from V and 2 bases from J, with 8 bases between. This chain's CDR3 is CASSLGLKPYNEQFF. The CDR3 region has the DNA TGTGCCAGCAGCTTAGGCCTGAAGCCCTACAATGAGCAGTTCTTC.

This clone has a handful of counts. The J gene is TRBJ2-2, the V gene TRBV19; D ambiguous. Trimming took off 4 bases at V and 5 bases at J, with 8 bases between the two ends. The CDR3 contains 13 residues. The germline CDR1 and CDR2 sequences are LNHDA and SQIVND (reference sequence). CDR3 coding DNA: TGTGCCAGTAGTACTTCCCGGACCGGGGAGCTGTTTTTT. It codes for CASSTSRTGELFF. The full variable domain, its missing parts supplied by reference TRBV19 and TRBJ2-2, is DGGITQSPKYLFRKEGQNVTLSCEQNLNHDAMYWYRQDPGQGLRLIYYSQIVNDFQKGDIAEGYSVSREKKESFPLTVTSAQKNPTAFYLCASSTSRTGELFFGEGSRLTVL.

The chain recombines TRBV9 with TRBJ2-1, with 8 bases aligning to TRBD2. Per germline, CDR1 SGDLS and CDR2 YYNGEE. Trimming at V came to 3 bases and at J to 3 bases, leaving 5 bases not matched to a gene. CDR3 length equals 15 residues. CDR3 loop: CASSAFAGGYNEQFF. The CDR3 DNA reads as TGTGCCAGCAGCGCTTTTGCGGGAGGCTACAATGAGCAGTTCTTC.

Remarks on this clone: The identical CDR3 is also encoded by other nucleotide sequences in the sample. CDR3 DNA: TGTGCCAGTAGTATGACAGGCAGCAATCAGCCCCAGCATTTT. It is translated as CASSMTGSNQPQHF. The chain combines TRBV19 with TRBJ1-5; perhaps TRBD1 as D (6 bases). V lost 3 bases to trimming and J lost 1 base, with 7 bases between them. Germline CDR1 LNHDA, CDR2 SQIVND (reference sequence). CDR3 size: 14 residues.

The V call is TRBV5-1, the J call TRBJ2-7; D may be TRBD1 (6 bases). Trimming took off 7 bases at V and 5 bases at J, with 16 bases between the two ends. This CDR3 is built from 13 residues. Looked up from germline, CDR1 is SGHRS and CDR2 is YFSETQ. The CDR3 reads CASSRTQGNEQYF. The CDR3 coding sequence is TGCGCCAGCTCCAGGACCCAGGGGAACGAGCAGTACTTC.

The chain couples TRBV6-1 to TRBJ1-5; possible D gene TRBD1, 5 bases. With 4 bases removed from V and 1 base from J, the gap between germline ends came to 23 bases. Germline loops: CDR1 MNHNS, CDR2 SASEGT. This CDR3 is built from 19 residues. CDR3 loop: CASSGVWQGSPLSNQPQHF. The CDR3 DNA reads as TGTGCCAGCAGTGGGGTGTGGCAGGGTAGCCCGCTAAGCAATCAGCCCCAGCATTTT.

The V gene is TRBV5-6, the J gene TRBJ2-3; D remains ambiguous. The CDR3 sequence is 17 residues long. Per germline, CDR1 SGHDT and CDR2 YYEEEE. Trimming removed 2 bases at V and 4 bases at J, with 20 bases between. In nucleotides, the CDR3 is TGTGCCAGCAGCTTTCTTTCGTCCGTGGGCGTAGCAGATACGCAGTATTTT. Translating gives CASSFLSSVGVADTQYF.

A word on this clone: The same CDR3 can be traced to other DNA sequences in this sample. The chain is built from TRBV4-3 and TRBJ2-3, with 11 bases lining up with TRBD2. The CDR3 is 15 residues long. The germline V gene has CDR1 LGHNA and CDR2 YSLEER. With V trimmed by 2 bases and J by 3 bases, 1 base remained unmatched. As DNA, the CDR3 is TGCGCCAGCAGCCAAACTAGCGGGAGTACAGATACGCAGTATTTT. Translated: CASSQTSGSTDTQYF.

The chain employs TRBV7-3 and TRBJ2-3, with 7 positions matching TRBD2. This CDR3 comprises 15 residues. Germline V CDR1 and CDR2: SGHTA, FQGTGA. Trimming removed 2 bases from V and 2 bases from J; junction bases left unmatched: 4. The CDR3 DNA reads as TGTGCCAGCAGCTTACAGGGACTACCCACAGATACGCAGTATTTT. Translation gives CASSLQGLPTDTQYF. The full variable domain, its missing parts supplied by reference TRBV7-3 and TRBJ2-3, is GAGVSQTPSNKVTEKGKYVELRCDPISGHTALYWYRQSLGQGPEFLIYFQGTGAADDSGLPNDRFFAVRPEGSVSTLKIQRTERGDSAVYLCASSLQGLPTDTQYFGPGTRLTVL.

The gene calls are TRBV6-5 and TRBJ1-5; no reliable D call. Trimming stripped 4 bases from V and 4 bases from J, with 11 bases between. This CDR3 has 14 residues. CDR1 and CDR2 from the germline V gene are MNHEY and SVGAGI. The CDR3 sequence is CASSFQRGNQPQHF. CDR3 bases: TGTGCCAGCAGTTTCCAACGGGGAAATCAGCCCCAGCATTTT.

The chain combines TRBV6-1 with TRBJ2-7; D is perhaps TRBD1 (6 bases). The CDR3 has 12 amino acids. The germline gives CDR1 MNHNS, CDR2 SASEGT. The V end was cut by 11 bases, the J end by 1 base, with 12 bases between. CDR3 coding DNA: TGTGCCGCTCATACAGGGTCCTACGAGCAGTACTTC. Translated: CAAHTGSYEQYF.

In its sample, this clone was seen once. The chain has TRBV7-2 and TRBJ2-7; 8 bases line up with TRBD2. The CDR3 extends over 16 amino acids. Trimming at V came to 5 bases and at J to 2 bases, leaving 11 bases not matched to a gene. Germline values: CDR1 SGHTA, CDR2 FQGNSA. DNA for the CDR3: TGTGCCAGCAGCCTACGGGGCGGGGGGCTAACCTACGAGCAGTACTTC. Translating gives CASSLRGGGLTYEQYF.

The chain joins TRBV5-4 to TRBJ1-1, with D perhaps matching TRBD1 (6 bases). Germline V lookup: CDR1 SGHNT, CDR2 YYREEE (reference sequence). The CDR3 length is 14 residues. Trimming removed 7 bases from V and 5 bases from J, with 18 bases in between. CDR3: CASGRGGVNTEAFF. CDR3 DNA sequence: TGTGCCAGCGGACGGGGGGGCGTAAATACTGAAGCTTTCTTT.

The rearrangement joins TRBV5-4 to TRBJ2-1; a possible D gene is TRBD2 (5 bases). Trimming pared 5 bases from V and 2 bases from J, leaving 11 bases between. This CDR3 is built from 14 residues. CDR1 and CDR2 (germline): SGHNT, YYREEE (reference sequence). The chain's CDR3 is CASSIGGAYNEQFF. The CDR3 nucleotides are TGTGCCAGCAGTATAGGAGGCGCCTACAATGAGCAGTTCTTC.

V is TRBV11-3 and J is TRBJ2-2, with TRBD1 identical over 7 bases. J lost 7 bases, V lost 8 bases, and 10 bases had no gene match. Germline V gene data show CDR1 as SGHNT and CDR2 as YENEEA. This CDR3 comprises 14 residues. CDR3 sequence (DNA): TGTGCCAGCGGGGAACAGGGGAAGTACGGGGAGCTGTTTTTT. Protein product: CASGEQGKYGELFF.

V and J are TRBV7-2 and TRBJ2-1; D ambiguous. Looked up from germline, CDR1 is SGHTA and CDR2 is FQGNSA. Trimming stripped 1 base from V and 2 bases from J, with 12 bases between. The CDR3 is 16 residues long. CDR3 residues: CASSLGSPGPYNEQFF. DNA of the CDR3: TGTGCCAGCAGCTTAGGCAGCCCCGGCCCCTACAATGAGCAGTTCTTC.

The sample holds a few counts of this clone. The V gene is TRBV2, the J gene TRBJ1-3; no reliable D call. Germline V CDR1 and CDR2: SNHLY, FYNNEI. V lost 3 bases and J lost 0, with 12 bases in between. The CDR3 totals 16 residues. The CDR3 region is CASSDLSPASGNTIYF. CDR3 sequence (DNA): TGTGCCAGCAGTGACCTCTCCCCAGCCTCTGGAAACACCATATATTTT.

The V gene is TRBV5-1, the J gene TRBJ2-7; 9 positions agree with TRBD1. Unmatched junction bases numbered 11, after V lost 0 bases and J lost 4 bases. CDR1 and CDR2 (germline): SGHRS, YFSETQ. This CDR3 has 17 amino acids. As DNA, the CDR3 is TGCGCCAGCAGCTTGGCCCGGACAGGGGACGGTGTGTACGAGCAGTACTTC. Protein product: CASSLARTGDGVYEQYF.